The 6 T cell receptor beta chains below come from one sample, sequenced in a study of cytotoxic CD8 clonotypes in ibrutinib-treated CLL. The assay was immunoSEQ multiplex PCR, and TCRdb's table has in-frame clones only and misses some. The sample shows over 200,000 clones, around 70% of them seen only once. The sequences come from PBMCs, collected after 12 months of ibrutinib treatment. The receptors originated from a human donor with chronic lymphocytic leukemia.

V is TRBV5-1 and J is TRBJ2-7; 9 nucleotides match TRBD1. The CDR3 covers 14 residues. With 0 bases clipped from V and 4 bases from J, the junction kept 2 bases outside the gene matches. Germline CDR1 is SGHRS and CDR2 is YFSETQ. The CDR3: CASSLGTGVYEQYF. DNA for the CDR3: TGCGCCAGCAGCTTGGGGACAGGGGTTTACGAGCAGTACTTC.

V is TRBV14 and J is TRBJ1-1; D not certain. Germline assignment: CDR1 SGHDN and CDR2 FVKESK. Trimming took 0 bases from V and 5 from J, leaving 7 bases between them. The CDR3 is made up of 13 amino acids. The CDR3 loop reads CASSQDQATEAFF. CDR3 in DNA: TGTGCCAGCAGCCAAGATCAAGCTACTGAAGCTTTCTTT.

J is TRBJ1-2 and V is TRBV9; D ambiguous. Deletions cut 2 bases from V and 7 bases from J, with 15 bases between. The CDR3 extends over 14 amino acids. In germline, CDR1 is SGDLS, CDR2 YYNGEE. The DNA for the CDR3 is TGTGCCAGCAGCGTCGCGGTGGGGTGGGGTGGCTACACCTTC. This gives the protein CASSVAVGWGGYTF.

The V and J genes are TRBV6-5 and TRBJ1-3; no definite D call. This CDR3 is 14 amino acids long. Germline loops: CDR1 MNHEY, CDR2 SVGAGI. Deletions cut 4 bases from V and 0 bases from J, with 7 bases between. This chain's CDR3 is CASSFLNSGNTIYF. DNA of the CDR3: TGTGCCAGCAGTTTTTTAAACTCTGGAAACACCATATATTTT.

This clone showed up just once. J is TRBJ2-7 and V is TRBV27; 8 bases match TRBD1. V lost 5 bases and J lost 7; bases outside the gene matches: 7. Per the germline V gene, CDR1 is MNHEY and CDR2 is SMNVEV (reference sequence). CDR3 size: 13 residues. Here the CDR3 DNA reads TGTGCCAGCAGTGCAGGGGGCCGTTTGGAGCAGTACTTC. Protein product: CASSAGGRLEQYF.

V and J are TRBV29-1 and TRBJ2-3, with D possibly being TRBD1 or TRBD2 (5 bases each). CDR3 length: 11 residues. CDR1 and CDR2 from the germline V gene are SQVTM and ANQGSEA. The V end was cut by 8 bases, the J end by 6 bases, with 12 bases between. CDR3 in amino acids: CSSKWGDTQYF. The CDR3, as DNA: TGCAGCTCAAAATGGGGGGATACGCAGTATTTT.